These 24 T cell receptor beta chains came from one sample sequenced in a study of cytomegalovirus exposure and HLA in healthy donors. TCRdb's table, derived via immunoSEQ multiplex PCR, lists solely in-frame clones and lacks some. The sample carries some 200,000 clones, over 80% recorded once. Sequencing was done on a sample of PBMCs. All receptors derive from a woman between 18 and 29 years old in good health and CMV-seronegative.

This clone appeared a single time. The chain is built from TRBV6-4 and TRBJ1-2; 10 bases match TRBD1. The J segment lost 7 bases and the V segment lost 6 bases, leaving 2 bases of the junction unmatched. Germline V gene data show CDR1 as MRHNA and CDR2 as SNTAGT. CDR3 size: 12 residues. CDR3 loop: CASRGDRGGYTF. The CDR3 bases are TGTGCCAGCAGAGGGGACAGGGGTGGCTACACCTTC.

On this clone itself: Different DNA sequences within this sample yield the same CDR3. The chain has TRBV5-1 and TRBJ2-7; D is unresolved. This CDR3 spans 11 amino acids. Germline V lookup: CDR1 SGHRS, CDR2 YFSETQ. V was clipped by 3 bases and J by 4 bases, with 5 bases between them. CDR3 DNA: TGCGCCAGCAGCTCCGCGTACGAGCAGTACTTC. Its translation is CASSSAYEQYF.

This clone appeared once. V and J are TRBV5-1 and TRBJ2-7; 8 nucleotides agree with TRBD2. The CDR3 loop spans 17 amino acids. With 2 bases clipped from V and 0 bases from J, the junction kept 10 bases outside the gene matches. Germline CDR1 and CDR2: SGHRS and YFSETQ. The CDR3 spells CASSLGLAGGNSYEQYF. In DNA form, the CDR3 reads TGCGCCAGCAGCTTAGGGCTAGCGGGCGGTAACTCCTACGAGCAGTACTTC. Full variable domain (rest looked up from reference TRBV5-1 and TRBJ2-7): KAGVTQTPRYLIKTRGQQVTLSCSPISGHRSVSWYQQTPGQGLQFLFEYFSETQRNKGNFPGRFSGRQFSNSRSEMNVSTLELGDSALYLCASSLGLAGGNSYEQYFGPGTRLTVT.

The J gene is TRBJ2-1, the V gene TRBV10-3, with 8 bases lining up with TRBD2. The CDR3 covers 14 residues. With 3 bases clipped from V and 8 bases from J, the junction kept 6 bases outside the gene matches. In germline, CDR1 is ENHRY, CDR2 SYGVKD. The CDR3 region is CAISETGGVDEQFF. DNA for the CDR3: TGTGCCATCAGTGAAACGGGAGGGGTGGATGAGCAGTTCTTC.

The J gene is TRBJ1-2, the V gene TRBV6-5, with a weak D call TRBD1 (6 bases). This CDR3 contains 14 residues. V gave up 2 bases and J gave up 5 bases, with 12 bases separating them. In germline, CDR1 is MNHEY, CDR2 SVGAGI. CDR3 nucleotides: TGTGCCAGCAGTTACGATCCTAGGGGGTATGGCTACACCTTC. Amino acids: CASSYDPRGYGYTF.

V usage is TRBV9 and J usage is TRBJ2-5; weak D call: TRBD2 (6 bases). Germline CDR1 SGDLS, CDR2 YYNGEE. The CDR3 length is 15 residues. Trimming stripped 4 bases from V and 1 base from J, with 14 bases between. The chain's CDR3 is CASSPRDSLQETQYF. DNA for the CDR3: TGTGCCAGCAGCCCCCGGGACTCACTCCAAGAGACCCAGTACTTC.

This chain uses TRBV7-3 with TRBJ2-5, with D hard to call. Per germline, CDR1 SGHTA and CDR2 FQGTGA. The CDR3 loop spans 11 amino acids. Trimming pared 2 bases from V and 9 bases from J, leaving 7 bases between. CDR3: CASSLEAAQYF. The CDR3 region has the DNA TGTGCCAGCAGCTTAGAGGCGGCCCAGTACTTC.

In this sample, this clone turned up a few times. This CDR3 reads CAWSLETGRRNQPQHF. In DNA, the CDR3 is TGTGCCTGGAGTCTAGAAACGGGGAGACGGAATCAGCCCCAGCATTTT. The V call is TRBV30, the J call TRBJ1-5; D not resolved. The CDR3 is 16 residues long. V was clipped by 2 bases and J by 4 bases, with 18 bases between them. From germline, CDR1 is GTSNPN and CDR2 SVGIG (reference sequence).

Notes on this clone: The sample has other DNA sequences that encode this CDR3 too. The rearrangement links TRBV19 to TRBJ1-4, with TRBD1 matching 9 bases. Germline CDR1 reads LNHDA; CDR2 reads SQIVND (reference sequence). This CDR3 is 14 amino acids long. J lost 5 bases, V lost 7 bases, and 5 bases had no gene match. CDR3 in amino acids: CASNYGQGNEKLFF. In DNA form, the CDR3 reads TGTGCCAGTAATTACGGACAGGGGAATGAAAAACTGTTTTTT.

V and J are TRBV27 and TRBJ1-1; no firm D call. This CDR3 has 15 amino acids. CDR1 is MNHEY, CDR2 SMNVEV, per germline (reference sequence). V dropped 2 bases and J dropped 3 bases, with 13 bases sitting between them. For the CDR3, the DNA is TGTGCCAGCAGTTTAGGCGGGCCATCCTACACTGAAGCTTTCTTT. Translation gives CASSLGGPSYTEAFF.

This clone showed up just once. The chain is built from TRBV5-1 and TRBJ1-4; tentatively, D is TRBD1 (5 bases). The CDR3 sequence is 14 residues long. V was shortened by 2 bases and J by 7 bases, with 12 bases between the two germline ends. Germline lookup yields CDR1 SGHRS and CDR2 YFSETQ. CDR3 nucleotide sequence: TGCGCCAGCAGCTTTCAGGGCCTGGGTGAAAAACTGTTTTTT. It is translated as CASSFQGLGEKLFF.

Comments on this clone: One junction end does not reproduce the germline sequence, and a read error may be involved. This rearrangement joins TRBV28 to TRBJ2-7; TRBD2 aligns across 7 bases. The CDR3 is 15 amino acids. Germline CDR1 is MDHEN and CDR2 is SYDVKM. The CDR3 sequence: CASSLRRLASNEQYF. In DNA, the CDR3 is TGTGCCAGCAGTTTGAGGCGACTAGCCTCCAACGAGCAGTACTTC.

The CDR3, as DNA: TGTGCCAGCAGTCAACCGGCCAGGGAGGGTGAAGCTTTCTTT. Protein: CASSQPAREGEAFF. The chain has TRBV6-6 and TRBJ1-1, with a weak D call TRBD1 (5 bases). The CDR3 runs to 14 residues. V lost 5 bases and J lost 7, with 17 bases in between. Germline CDR1 reads MNHNY; CDR2 reads SVGAGI (reference sequence).

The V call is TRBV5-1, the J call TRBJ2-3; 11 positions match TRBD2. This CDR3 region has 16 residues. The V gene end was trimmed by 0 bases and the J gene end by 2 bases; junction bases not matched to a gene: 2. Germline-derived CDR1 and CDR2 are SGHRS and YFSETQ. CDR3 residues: CASSLGLAGPTDTQYF. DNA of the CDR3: TGCGCCAGCAGCTTGGGACTAGCGGGGCCCACAGATACGCAGTATTTT.

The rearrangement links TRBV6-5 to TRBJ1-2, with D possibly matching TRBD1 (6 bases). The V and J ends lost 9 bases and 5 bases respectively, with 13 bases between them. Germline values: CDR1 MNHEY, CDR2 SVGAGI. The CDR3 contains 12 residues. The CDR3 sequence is CASYDRPYGYTF. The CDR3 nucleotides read TGTGCCAGTTACGACAGGCCATATGGCTACACCTTC.

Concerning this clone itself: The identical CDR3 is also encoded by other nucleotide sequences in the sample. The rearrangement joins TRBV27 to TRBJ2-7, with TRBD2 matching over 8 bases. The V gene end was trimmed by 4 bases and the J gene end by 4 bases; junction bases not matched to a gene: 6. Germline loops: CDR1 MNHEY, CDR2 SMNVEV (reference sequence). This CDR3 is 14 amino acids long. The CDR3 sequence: CASSSGLASYEQYF. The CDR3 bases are TGTGCCAGCAGTTCCGGACTAGCATCTTACGAGCAGTACTTC.

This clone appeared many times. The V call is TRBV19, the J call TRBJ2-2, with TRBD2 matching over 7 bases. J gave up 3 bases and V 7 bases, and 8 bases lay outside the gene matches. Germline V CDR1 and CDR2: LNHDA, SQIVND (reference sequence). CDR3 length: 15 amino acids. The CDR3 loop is CASTPAGVDTGELFF. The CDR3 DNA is TGTGCCAGTACCCCTGCGGGAGTTGACACCGGGGAGCTGTTTTTT.

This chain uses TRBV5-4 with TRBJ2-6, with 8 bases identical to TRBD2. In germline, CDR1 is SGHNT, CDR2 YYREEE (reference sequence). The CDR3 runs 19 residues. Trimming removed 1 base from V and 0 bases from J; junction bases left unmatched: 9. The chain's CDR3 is CASSLMLAGLSSGANVLTF. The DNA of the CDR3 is TGTGCCAGCAGCTTGATGTTAGCGGGACTAAGCTCTGGGGCCAACGTCCTGACTTTC.

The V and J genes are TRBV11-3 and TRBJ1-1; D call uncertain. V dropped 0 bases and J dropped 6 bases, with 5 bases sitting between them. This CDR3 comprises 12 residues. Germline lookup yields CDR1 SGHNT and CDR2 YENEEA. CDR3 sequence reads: CASSLEGSEAFF. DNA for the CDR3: TGTGCCAGCAGCTTAGAGGGCTCTGAAGCTTTCTTT.

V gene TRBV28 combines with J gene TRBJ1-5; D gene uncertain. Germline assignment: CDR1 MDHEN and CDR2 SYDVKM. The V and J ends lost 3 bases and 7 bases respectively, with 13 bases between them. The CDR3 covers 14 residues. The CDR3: CASSFMGGWQPQHF. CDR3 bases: TGTGCCAGCAGTTTTATGGGAGGTTGGCAGCCCCAGCATTTT.

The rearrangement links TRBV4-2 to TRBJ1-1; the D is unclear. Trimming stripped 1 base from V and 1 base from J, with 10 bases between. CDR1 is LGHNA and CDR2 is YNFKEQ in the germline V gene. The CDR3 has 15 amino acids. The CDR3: CASSQGTAGNTEAFF. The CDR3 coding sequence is TGTGCCAGCAGCCAAGGTACAGCGGGGAACACTGAAGCTTTCTTT.

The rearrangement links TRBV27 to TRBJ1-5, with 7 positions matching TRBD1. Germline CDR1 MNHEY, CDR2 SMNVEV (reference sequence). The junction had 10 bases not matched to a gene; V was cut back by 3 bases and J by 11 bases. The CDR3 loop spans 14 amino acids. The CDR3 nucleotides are TGTGCCAGCAGTTTTGGACAGGATATCAGCACCCAGCATTTT. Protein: CASSFGQDISTQHF.

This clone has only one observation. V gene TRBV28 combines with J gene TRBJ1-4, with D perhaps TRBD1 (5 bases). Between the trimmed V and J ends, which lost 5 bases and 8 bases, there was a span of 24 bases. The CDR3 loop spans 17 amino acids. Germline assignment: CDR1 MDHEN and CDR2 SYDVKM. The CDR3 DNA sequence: TGTGCCAGCAGTCGCGCTTCCCGCTTTCCAGGGTCAGAAAAACTGTTTTTT. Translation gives CASSRASRFPGSEKLFF.

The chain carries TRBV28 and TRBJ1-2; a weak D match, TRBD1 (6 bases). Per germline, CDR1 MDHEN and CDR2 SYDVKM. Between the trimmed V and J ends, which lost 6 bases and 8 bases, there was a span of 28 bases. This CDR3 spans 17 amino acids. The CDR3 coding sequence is TGTGCCAGCAGGGACAACACCTCTACTGACAGGCAGCGGGGCTACACCTTC. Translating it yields CASRDNTSTDRQRGYTF.